This TCR beta chain appears in the sequencing data of a study of blood T cell repertoires in COVID-19. Assay used: immunoSEQ multiplex PCR; TCRdb lists only in-frame clones, some missing. There are around 190,000 clones in the sample; roughly 80% occur only once, and 7.6% lies in the top ten. There are 14 residues in the CDR3. With 5 bases clipped from V and 5 bases from J, the junction kept 5 bases outside the gene matches. Germline V CDR1 and CDR2: SGHRS, YFSETQ. The chain recombines TRBV5-1 with TRBJ2-5, with 11 bases that match TRBD2. Sequences were obtained from peripheral blood. The receptor was isolated from a woman aged 70-85 years with COVID-19, enrolled during active disease. The CDR3 nucleotides read TGCGCCAGCAGGGTAGCGGGAGGGCCGGAGACCCAGTACTTC. Translated: CASRVAGGPETQYF. Looking up the rest from reference TRBV5-1 and TRBJ2-5 gives the full variable domain: KAGVTQTPRYLIKTRGQQVTLSCSPISGHRSVSWYQQTPGQGLQFLFEYFSETQRNKGNFPGRFSGRQFSNSRSEMNVSTLELGDSALYLCASRVAGGPETQYFGPGTRLLVL.